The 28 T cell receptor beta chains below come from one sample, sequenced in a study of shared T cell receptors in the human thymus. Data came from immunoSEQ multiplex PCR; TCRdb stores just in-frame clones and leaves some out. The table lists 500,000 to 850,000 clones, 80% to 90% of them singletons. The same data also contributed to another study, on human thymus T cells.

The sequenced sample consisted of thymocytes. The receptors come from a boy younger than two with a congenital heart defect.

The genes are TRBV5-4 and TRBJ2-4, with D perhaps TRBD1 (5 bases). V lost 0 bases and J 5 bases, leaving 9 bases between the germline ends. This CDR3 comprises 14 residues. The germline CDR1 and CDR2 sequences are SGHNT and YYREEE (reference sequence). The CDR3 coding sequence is TGTGCCAGCAGCTTGGCAGGGTTCCAAAACATTCAGTACTTC. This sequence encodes CASSLAGFQNIQYF.

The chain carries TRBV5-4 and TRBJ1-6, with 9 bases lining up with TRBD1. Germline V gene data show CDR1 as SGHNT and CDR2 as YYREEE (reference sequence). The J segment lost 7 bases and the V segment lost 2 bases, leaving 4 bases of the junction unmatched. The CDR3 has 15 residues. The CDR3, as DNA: TGTGCCAGCAGCTTAGGGACAGGGCCCAATTCACCCCTCCACTTT. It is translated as CASSLGTGPNSPLHF.

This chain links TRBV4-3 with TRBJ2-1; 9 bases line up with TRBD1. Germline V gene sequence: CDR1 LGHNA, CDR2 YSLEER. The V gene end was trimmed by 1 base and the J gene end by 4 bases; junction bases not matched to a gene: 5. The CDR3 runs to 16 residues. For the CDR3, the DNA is TGCGCCAGCAGCCAAGTGTTGACAGGGGGTTACAATGAGCAGTTCTTC. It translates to CASSQVLTGGYNEQFF.

DNA of the CDR3: TGTGCCAGCAGCCCCGCCCCCGGGGGAGGGGTGGCCGCTTTCTTT. It translates to CASSPAPGGGVAAFF. The J gene is TRBJ1-1, the V gene TRBV7-9; a possible D gene is TRBD1 (5 bases). There are 15 residues in the CDR3. V lost 5 bases, J lost 11 bases, and 24 bases lay in between. Germline-derived CDR1 and CDR2 are SEHNR and FQNEAQ (reference sequence).

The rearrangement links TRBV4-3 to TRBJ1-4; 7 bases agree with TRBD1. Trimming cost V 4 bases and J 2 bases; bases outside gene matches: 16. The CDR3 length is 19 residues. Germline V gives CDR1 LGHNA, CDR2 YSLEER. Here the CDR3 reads CASSRSGRDRTYTNEKLFF. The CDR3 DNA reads TGCGCCAGCAGCCGCTCCGGGAGGGACAGAACCTATACTAATGAAAAACTGTTTTTT.

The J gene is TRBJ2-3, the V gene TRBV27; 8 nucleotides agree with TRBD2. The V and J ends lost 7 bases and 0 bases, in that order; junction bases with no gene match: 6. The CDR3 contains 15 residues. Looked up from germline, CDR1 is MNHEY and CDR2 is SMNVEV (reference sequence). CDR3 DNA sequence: TGTGCCAGCAATATAGCGGGACCTAGCACAGATACGCAGTATTTT. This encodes CASNIAGPSTDTQYF.

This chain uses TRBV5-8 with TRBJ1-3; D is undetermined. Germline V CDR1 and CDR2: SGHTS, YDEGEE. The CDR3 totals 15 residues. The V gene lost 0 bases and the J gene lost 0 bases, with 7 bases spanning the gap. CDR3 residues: CASSLVQTSGNTIYF. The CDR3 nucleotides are TGTGCCAGCAGCTTGGTACAGACCTCTGGAAACACCATATATTTT. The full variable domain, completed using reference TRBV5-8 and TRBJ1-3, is EAGVTQSPTHLIKTRGQQATLRCSPISGHTSVYWYQQALGLGLQFLLWYDEGEERNRGNFPPRFSGRQFPNYSSELNVNALELEDSALYLCASSLVQTSGNTIYFGEGSWLTVV.

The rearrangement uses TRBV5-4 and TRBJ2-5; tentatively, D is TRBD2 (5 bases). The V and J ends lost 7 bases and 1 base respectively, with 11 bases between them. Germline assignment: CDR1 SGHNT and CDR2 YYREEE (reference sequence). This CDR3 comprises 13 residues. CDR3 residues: CASELVGQETQYF. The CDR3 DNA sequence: TGTGCCAGCGAACTAGTGGGCCAAGAGACCCAGTACTTC. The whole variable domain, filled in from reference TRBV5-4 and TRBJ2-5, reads ETGVTQSPTHLIKTRGQQVTLRCSSQSGHNTVSWYQQALGQGPQFIFQYYREEENGRGNFPPRFSGLQFPNYSSELNVNALELDDSALYLCASELVGQETQYFGPGTRLLVL.

In nucleotides, the CDR3 is TGTGCCAGCAGCGATGCGACAGGGGACTCCTACGAGCAGTACTTC. Translation gives CASSDATGDSYEQYF. V and J are TRBV9 and TRBJ2-7; 8 bases map to TRBD1. Losses at the gene ends were 3 bases for V and 0 bases for J; bases not matched to a gene: 5. Germline V gene data show CDR1 as SGDLS and CDR2 as YYNGEE. The CDR3 runs to 15 residues.

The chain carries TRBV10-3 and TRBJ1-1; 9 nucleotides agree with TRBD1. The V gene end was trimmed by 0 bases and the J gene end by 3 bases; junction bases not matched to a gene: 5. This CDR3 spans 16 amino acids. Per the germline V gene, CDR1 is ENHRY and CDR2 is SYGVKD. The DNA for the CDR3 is TGTGCCATCAGTGAGTCCCGGGACAGGGAGGACACTGAAGCTTTCTTT. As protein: CAISESRDREDTEAFF.

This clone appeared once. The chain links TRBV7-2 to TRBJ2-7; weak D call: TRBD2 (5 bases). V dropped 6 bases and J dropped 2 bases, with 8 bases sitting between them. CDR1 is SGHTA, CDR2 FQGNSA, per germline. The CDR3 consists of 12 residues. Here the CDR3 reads CASREVAYEQYF. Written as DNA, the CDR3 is TGTGCCAGCAGGGAGGTGGCCTACGAGCAGTACTTC. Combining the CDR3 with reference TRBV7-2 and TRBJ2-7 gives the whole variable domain GAGVSQSPSNKVTEKGKDVELRCDPISGHTALYWYRQSLGQGLEFLIYFQGNSAPDKSGLPSDRFSAERTGGSVSTLTIQRTQQEDSAVYLCASREVAYEQYFGPGTRLTVT.

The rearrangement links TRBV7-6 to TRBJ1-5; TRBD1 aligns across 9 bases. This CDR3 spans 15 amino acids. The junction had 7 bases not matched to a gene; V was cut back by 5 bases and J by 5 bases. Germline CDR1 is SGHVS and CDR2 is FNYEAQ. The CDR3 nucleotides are TGTGCCAGCAGCCCTGGGACAGGGTCTTATCAGCCCCAGCATTTT. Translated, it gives CASSPGTGSYQPQHF.

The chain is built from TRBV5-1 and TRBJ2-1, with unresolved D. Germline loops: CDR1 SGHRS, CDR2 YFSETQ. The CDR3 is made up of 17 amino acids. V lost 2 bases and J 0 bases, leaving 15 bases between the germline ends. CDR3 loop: CASSLFPTDSSYNEQFF. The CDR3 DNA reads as TGCGCCAGCAGCTTATTTCCCACAGATAGCTCCTACAATGAGCAGTTCTTC.

CDR3 region: CASRNRGDTGELFF. In nucleotides, the CDR3 is TGTGCCAGCAGGAATCGGGGGGACACCGGGGAGCTGTTTTTT. The chain is built from TRBV25-1 and TRBJ2-2, with TRBD2 matching over 7 bases. Per the germline V gene, CDR1 is MGHDK and CDR2 is SYGVNS. This CDR3 has 14 amino acids. After removal of 6 bases from V and 3 bases from J, the junction contained 4 bases not matched to a gene. The full variable domain, in which reference TRBV25-1 and TRBJ2-2 provide the parts outside the CDR3, is EADIYQTPRYLVIGTGKKITLECSQTMGHDKMYWYQQDPGMELHLIHYSYGVNSTEKGDLSSESTVSRIRTEHFPLTLESARPSHTSQYLCASRNRGDTGELFFGEGSRLTVL.

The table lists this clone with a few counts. CDR3 nucleotides: TGTGCCAGCAGCTTCCTCCCCCAGGGAGGTAGCGAGCAGTACTTC. It codes for CASSFLPQGGSEQYF. This chain uses TRBV5-6 with TRBJ2-7; D is possibly TRBD2 (6 bases). Germline assignment: CDR1 SGHDT and CDR2 YYEEEE. The CDR3 is 15 residues long. The germline V and J ends were trimmed by 2 bases and 6 bases, with 18 bases remaining between them.

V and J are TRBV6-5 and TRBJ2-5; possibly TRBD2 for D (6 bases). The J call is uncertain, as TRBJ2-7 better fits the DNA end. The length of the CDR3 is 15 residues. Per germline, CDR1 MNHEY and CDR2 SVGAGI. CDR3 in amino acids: CASSYSGRSSYEQYF. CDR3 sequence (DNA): TGTGCCAGCAGTTACTCGGGGAGGAGCTCCTACGAGCAGTACTTC.

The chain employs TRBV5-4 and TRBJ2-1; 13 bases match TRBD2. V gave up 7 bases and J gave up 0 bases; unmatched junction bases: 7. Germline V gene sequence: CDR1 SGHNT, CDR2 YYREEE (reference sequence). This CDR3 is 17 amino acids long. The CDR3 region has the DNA TGTGCCAGCGCTGGGACTAGCGGGACGCGCTCCTACAATGAGCAGTTCTTC. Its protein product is CASAGTSGTRSYNEQFF. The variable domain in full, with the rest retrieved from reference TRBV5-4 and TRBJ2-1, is ETGVTQSPTHLIKTRGQQVTLRCSSQSGHNTVSWYQQALGQGPQFIFQYYREEENGRGNFPPRFSGLQFPNYSSELNVNALELDDSALYLCASAGTSGTRSYNEQFFGPGTRLTVL.

The CDR3 DNA sequence: TGTGCCAGCAGTGCCCCCCTGTTGGGGGGGGCGGGGGAGCAGTACTTC. Protein: CASSAPLLGGAGEQYF. The genes are TRBV2 and TRBJ2-7, with D possibly matching TRBD2 (7 bases). The V gene lost 4 bases and the J gene lost 7 bases, with 23 bases spanning the gap. CDR1 and CDR2 from the germline V gene are SNHLY and FYNNEI. The CDR3 consists of 16 residues.

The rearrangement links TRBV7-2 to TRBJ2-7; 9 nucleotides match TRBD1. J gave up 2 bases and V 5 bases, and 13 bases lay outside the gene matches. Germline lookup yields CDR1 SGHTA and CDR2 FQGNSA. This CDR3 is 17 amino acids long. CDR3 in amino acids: CASSHEAGTGFPYEQYF. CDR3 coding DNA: TGTGCCAGCAGCCACGAAGCCGGGACAGGGTTCCCCTACGAGCAGTACTTC.

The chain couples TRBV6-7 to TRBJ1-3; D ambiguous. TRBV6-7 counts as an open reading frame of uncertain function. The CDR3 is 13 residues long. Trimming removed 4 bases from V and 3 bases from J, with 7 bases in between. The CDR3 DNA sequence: TGTGCCAGCAGTTTTAAATATGGAAACACCATATATTTT. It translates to CASSFKYGNTIYF.

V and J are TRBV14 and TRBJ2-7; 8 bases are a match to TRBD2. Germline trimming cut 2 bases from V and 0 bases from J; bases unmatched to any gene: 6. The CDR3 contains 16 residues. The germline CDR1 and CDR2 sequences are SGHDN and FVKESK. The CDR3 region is CASSQRPGGSSYEQYF. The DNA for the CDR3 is TGTGCCAGCAGCCAACGACCGGGGGGGAGCTCCTACGAGCAGTACTTC.

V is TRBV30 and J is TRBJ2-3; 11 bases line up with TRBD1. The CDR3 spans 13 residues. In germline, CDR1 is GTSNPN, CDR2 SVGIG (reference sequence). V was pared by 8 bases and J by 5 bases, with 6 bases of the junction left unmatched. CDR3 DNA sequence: TGTGCCGGAGGACAGGGGGCTGGAGATACGCAGTATTTT. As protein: CAGGQGAGDTQYF.

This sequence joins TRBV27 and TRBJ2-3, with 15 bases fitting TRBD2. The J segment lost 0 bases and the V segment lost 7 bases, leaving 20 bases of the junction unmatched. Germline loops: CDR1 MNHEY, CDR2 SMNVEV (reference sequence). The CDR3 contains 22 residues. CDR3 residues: CASTPNPPGLAGGISSTDTQYF. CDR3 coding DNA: TGTGCCAGCACCCCCAACCCTCCGGGACTAGCGGGGGGTATATCTAGCACAGATACGCAGTATTTT.

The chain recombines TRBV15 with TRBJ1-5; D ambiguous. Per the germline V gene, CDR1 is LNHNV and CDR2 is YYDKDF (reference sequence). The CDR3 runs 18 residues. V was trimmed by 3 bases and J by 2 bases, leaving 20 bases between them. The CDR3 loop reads CATSSPKVPMFGNQPQHF. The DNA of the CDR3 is TGTGCCACCAGCAGCCCTAAAGTTCCCATGTTTGGCAATCAGCCCCAGCATTTT.

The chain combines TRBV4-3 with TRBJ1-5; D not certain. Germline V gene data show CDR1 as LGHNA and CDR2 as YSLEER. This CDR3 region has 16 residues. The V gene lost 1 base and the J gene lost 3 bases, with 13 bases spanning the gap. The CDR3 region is CASSQVRRRDNQPQHF. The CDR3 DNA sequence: TGCGCCAGCAGCCAAGTGAGAAGACGGGACAATCAGCCCCAGCATTTT.

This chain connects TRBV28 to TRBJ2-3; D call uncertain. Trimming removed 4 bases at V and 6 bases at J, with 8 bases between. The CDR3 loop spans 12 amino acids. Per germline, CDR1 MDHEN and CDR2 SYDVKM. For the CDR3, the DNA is TGTGCCAGCAGTTCCCAAGCGGATACGCAGTATTTT. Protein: CASSSQADTQYF.

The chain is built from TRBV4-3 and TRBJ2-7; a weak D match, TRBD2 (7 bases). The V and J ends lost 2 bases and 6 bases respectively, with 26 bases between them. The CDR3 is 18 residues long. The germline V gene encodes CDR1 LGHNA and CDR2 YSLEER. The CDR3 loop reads CASSQKSGETGGLSEQYF. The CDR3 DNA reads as TGCGCCAGCAGCCAAAAAAGCGGGGAGACGGGGGGCCTGAGCGAGCAGTACTTC.

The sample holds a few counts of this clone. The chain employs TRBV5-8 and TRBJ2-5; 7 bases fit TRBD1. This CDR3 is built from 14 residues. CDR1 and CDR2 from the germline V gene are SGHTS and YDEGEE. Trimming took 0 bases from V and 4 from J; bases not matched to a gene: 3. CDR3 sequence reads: CASSLASGGETQYF. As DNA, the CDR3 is TGTGCCAGCAGCTTGGCGTCAGGGGGAGAGACCCAGTACTTC.